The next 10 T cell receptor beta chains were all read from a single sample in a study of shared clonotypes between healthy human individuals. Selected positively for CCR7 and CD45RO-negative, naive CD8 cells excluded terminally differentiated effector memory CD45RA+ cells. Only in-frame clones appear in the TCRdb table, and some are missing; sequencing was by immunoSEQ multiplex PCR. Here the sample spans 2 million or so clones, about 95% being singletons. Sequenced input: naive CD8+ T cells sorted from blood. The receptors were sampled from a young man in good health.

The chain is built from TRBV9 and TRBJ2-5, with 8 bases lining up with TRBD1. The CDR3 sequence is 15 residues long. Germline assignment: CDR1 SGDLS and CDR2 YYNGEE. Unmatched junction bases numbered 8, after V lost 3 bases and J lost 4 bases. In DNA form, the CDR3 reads TGTGCCAGCAGCGAGGATCAGGGGGCAGGAGAGACCCAGTACTTC. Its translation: CASSEDQGAGETQYF. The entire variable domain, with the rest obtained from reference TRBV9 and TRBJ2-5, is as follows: DSGVTQTPKHLITATGQRVTLRCSPRSGDLSVYWYQQSLDQGLQFLIQYYNGEERAKGNILERFSAQQFPDLHSELNLSSLELGDSALYFCASSEDQGAGETQYFGPGTRLLVL.

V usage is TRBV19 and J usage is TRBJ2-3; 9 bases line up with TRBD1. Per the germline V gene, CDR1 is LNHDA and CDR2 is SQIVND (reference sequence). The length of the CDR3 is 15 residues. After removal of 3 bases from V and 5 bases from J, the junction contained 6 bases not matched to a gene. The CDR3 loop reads CASSILGQGGDTQYF. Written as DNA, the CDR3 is TGTGCCAGTAGTATTCTGGGACAGGGAGGAGATACGCAGTATTTT.

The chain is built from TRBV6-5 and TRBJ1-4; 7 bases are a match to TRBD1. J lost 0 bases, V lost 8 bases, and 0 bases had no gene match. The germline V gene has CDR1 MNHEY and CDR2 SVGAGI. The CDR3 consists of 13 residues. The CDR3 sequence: CASQGATNEKLFF. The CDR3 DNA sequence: TGTGCCAGCCAGGGGGCAACTAATGAAAAACTGTTTTTT.

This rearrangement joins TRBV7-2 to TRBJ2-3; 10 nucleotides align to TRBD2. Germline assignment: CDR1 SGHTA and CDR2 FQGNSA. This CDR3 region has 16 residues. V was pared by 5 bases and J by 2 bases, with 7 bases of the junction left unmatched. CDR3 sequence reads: CASSRWTSGDTDTQYF. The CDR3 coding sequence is TGTGCCAGCAGCCGATGGACTAGCGGAGACACAGATACGCAGTATTTT.

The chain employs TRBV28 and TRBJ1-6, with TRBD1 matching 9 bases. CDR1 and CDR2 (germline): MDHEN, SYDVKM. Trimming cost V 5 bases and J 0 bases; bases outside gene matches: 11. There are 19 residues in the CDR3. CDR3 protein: CASSQGTGTFSSYNSPLHF. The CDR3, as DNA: TGTGCCAGCAGTCAAGGGACAGGGACCTTTAGCTCCTATAATTCACCCCTCCACTTT.

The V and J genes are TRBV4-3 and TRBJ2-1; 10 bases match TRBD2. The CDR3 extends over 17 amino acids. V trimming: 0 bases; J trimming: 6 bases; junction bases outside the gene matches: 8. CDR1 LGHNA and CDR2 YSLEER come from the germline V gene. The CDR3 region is CASSQEPLAGESNEQFF. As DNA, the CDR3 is TGCGCCAGCAGCCAAGAGCCCCTAGCGGGAGAGAGCAATGAGCAGTTCTTC.

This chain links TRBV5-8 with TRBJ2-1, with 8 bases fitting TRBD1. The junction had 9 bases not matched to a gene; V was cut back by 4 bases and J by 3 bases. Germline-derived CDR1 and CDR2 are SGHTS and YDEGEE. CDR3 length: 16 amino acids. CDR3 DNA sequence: TGTGCCAGCAGCCTCGAGCAGGGGGCGCGCTACAATGAGCAGTTCTTC. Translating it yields CASSLEQGARYNEQFF.

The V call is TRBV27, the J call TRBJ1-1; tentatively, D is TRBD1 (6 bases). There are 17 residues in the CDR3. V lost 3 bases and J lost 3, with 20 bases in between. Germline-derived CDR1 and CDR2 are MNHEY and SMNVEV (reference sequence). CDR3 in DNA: TGTGCCAGCAGTTTGACAGGCCCTTTCCCCGGGGACACTGAAGCTTTCTTT. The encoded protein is CASSLTGPFPGDTEAFF.

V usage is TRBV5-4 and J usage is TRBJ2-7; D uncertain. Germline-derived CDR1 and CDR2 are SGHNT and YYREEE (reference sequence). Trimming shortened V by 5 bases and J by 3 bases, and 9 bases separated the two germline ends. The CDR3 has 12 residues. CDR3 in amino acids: CASRDSGYEQYF. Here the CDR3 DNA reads TGTGCCAGCAGAGACTCAGGCTACGAGCAGTACTTC.

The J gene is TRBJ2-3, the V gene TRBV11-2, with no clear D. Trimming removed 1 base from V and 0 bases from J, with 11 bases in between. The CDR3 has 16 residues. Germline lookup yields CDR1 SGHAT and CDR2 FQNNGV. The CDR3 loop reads CASSLAGSYSTDTQYF. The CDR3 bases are TGTGCCAGCAGCTTAGCCGGCAGCTATAGCACAGATACGCAGTATTTT.